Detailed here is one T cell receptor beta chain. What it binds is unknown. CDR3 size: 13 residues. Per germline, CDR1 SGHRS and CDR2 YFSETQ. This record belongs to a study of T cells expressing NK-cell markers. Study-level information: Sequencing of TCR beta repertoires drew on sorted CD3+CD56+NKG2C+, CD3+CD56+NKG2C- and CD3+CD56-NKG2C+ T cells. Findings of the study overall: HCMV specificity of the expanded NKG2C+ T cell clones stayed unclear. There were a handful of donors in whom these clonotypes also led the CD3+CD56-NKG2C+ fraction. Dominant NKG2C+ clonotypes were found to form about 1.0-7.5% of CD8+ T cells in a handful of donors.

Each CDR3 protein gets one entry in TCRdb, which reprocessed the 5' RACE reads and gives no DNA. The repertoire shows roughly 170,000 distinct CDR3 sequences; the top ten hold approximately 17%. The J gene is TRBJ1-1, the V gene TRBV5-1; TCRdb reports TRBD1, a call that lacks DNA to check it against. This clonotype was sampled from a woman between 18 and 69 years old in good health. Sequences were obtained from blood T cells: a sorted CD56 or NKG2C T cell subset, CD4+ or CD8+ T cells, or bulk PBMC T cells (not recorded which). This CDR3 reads CASAAQGLTEAFF.